These 21 T cell receptor beta chains originate from one sample sequenced in a study of shared clonotypes between healthy human individuals. Here immunoSEQ multiplex PCR was the method, and the copy in TCRdb shows in-frame clones only, minus some. The sample lists some 2.4 million clones, over 85% occurring once. Sequenced sample: naive CD4+ T cells from PBMCs. The subset was: CD45RA+ positively selected. The receptor source for this set is a man between 18 and 29 years old in good health. Some clones in this sample may be carry-over from other donors' samples.

The V call is TRBV6-5, the J call TRBJ2-7; TRBD1 aligns across 8 bases. CDR3 length: 15 residues. V trimming: 5 bases; J trimming: 6 bases; junction bases outside the gene matches: 12. The germline gives CDR1 MNHEY, CDR2 SVGAGI. This CDR3 reads CASSGRAGGLSEQYF. The CDR3 nucleotides are TGTGCCAGCAGTGGCCGGGCAGGGGGCCTCTCCGAGCAGTACTTC.

Only one count was recorded for this clone. This chain connects TRBV18 to TRBJ2-7; 7 bases match TRBD1. V shed 3 bases and J 3 bases; nucleotides not matched to a gene: 11. This CDR3 spans 16 amino acids. The germline V gene encodes CDR1 KGHSH and CDR2 LQKENI. CDR3 sequence (DNA): TGTGCCAGCTCACCGGCCGCGGCAGGGGGTGGCTACGAGCAGTACTTC. Translated, it gives CASSPAAAGGGYEQYF.

The chain recombines TRBV9 with TRBJ2-1, with TRBD1 matching 8 bases. The V gene end was trimmed by 6 bases and the J gene end by 2 bases; junction bases not matched to a gene: 7. The V gene's germline CDR1 is SGDLS and CDR2 YYNGEE. The CDR3 runs 15 residues. CDR3 amino acids: CASNQQGVTYNEQFF. CDR3 sequence (DNA): TGTGCCAGCAACCAACAGGGGGTGACCTACAATGAGCAGTTCTTC.

Of note for this clone: The sample has other DNA sequences that encode this CDR3 too. J is TRBJ2-3 and V is TRBV9; 14 positions agree with TRBD2. The germline V gene has CDR1 SGDLS and CDR2 YYNGEE. The CDR3 extends over 16 amino acids. The trim removed 3 bases at V and 1 base at J, leaving 1 base unmatched. The CDR3 here is CASSGLAGGGTDTQYF. The CDR3 coding sequence is TGTGCCAGCAGCGGACTAGCGGGAGGGGGCACAGATACGCAGTATTTT.

The chain employs TRBV28 and TRBJ1-6; possibly TRBD1 for D (5 bases). In germline, CDR1 is MDHEN, CDR2 SYDVKM. The V gene lost 7 bases and the J gene lost 9 bases, with 13 bases spanning the gap. This CDR3 has 13 residues. This CDR3 reads CASTGRESSPLHF. The CDR3 DNA reads as TGTGCCAGCACCGGCAGGGAGAGTTCACCCCTCCACTTT.

This chain links TRBV28 with TRBJ2-1; the match to TRBD2 covers 8 bases. CDR1 is MDHEN and CDR2 is SYDVKM in the germline V gene. Trimming at V came to 7 bases and at J to 0 bases, leaving 5 bases not matched to a gene. The CDR3 has 15 amino acids. In DNA form, the CDR3 reads TGTGCCAGCACCGGGGGGGGGAGCTCCTACAATGAGCAGTTCTTC. Residues: CASTGGGSSYNEQFF.

This chain joins TRBV30 and TRBJ2-5; D is unresolved. The germline gives CDR1 GTSNPN, CDR2 SVGIG (reference sequence). V lost 0 bases to trimming and J lost 0 bases, with 8 bases between them. The CDR3 has 14 residues. In DNA, the CDR3 is TGTGCCTGGAGTGTAGGTTCGTACCAAGAGACCCAGTACTTC. Protein: CAWSVGSYQETQYF.

In this sample, this clone turned up once. V and J are TRBV28 and TRBJ2-7, with a tentative D call TRBD2 (5 bases). Trimming removed 11 bases at V and 12 bases at J, with 23 bases between. The CDR3 has 12 amino acids. CDR1 is MDHEN, CDR2 SYDVKM, per germline. CDR3 bases: TGTGCCTCCGACGGCCCCGAGGGTGCGGCGTACTTC. This translates into CASDGPEGAAYF.

The chain joins TRBV2 to TRBJ1-2, with TRBD1 matching over 7 bases. Per the germline V gene, CDR1 is SNHLY and CDR2 is FYNNEI. The CDR3 runs 13 residues. With 5 bases clipped from V and 7 bases from J, the junction kept 7 bases outside the gene matches. The CDR3 is CASSNRGFGGYTF. CDR3 bases: TGTGCCAGCAGTAACAGGGGTTTCGGTGGCTACACCTTC.

The rearrangement uses TRBV28 and TRBJ2-6; TRBD1 aligns across 7 bases. The CDR3 covers 18 residues. J lost 0 bases, V lost 7 bases, and 12 bases had no gene match. Germline V lookup: CDR1 MDHEN, CDR2 SYDVKM. Here the CDR3 reads CASTQGTGQSSGANVLTF. DNA of the CDR3: TGTGCCAGCACCCAAGGTACGGGACAGAGCTCTGGGGCCAACGTCCTGACTTTC.

Here the CDR3 DNA reads TGCAGCGTCGGACAGGTGTTAACCGGGGAGCTGTTTTTT. Translation: CSVGQVLTGELFF. The chain joins TRBV29-1 to TRBJ2-2; 7 nucleotides align to TRBD1. Trimming at V came to 6 bases and at J to 5 bases, leaving 6 bases not matched to a gene. CDR3 length: 13 amino acids. Per germline, CDR1 SQVTM and CDR2 ANQGSEA.

This chain connects TRBV28 to TRBJ2-3; 9 nucleotides align to TRBD2. The germline CDR1 and CDR2 sequences are MDHEN and SYDVKM. V gave up 5 bases and J gave up 6 bases; unmatched junction bases: 9. This CDR3 has 15 amino acids. The CDR3 is CASSRGGRAGDTQYF. The DNA of the CDR3 is TGTGCCAGCAGTCGAGGCGGGAGGGCCGGGGATACGCAGTATTTT.

The rearrangement links TRBV7-9 to TRBJ2-7; D not certain. The CDR3 covers 13 residues. V shed 6 bases and J shed 2 bases, with 11 bases lying between them. Germline lookup yields CDR1 SEHNR and CDR2 FQNEAQ (reference sequence). CDR3 nucleotides: TGTGCCAGCAGTACAGACGGCCCCTACGAGCAGTACTTC. Its translation: CASSTDGPYEQYF.

The V and J genes are TRBV6-5 and TRBJ2-5; 7 nucleotides align to TRBD1. Germline V gene data show CDR1 as MNHEY and CDR2 as SVGAGI. The CDR3 extends over 14 amino acids. V dropped 5 bases and J dropped 4; count of bases not matched to a gene: 7. The CDR3 loop reads CASSPRGLIETQYF. Written as DNA, the CDR3 is TGTGCCAGCAGTCCTAGGGGGCTGATAGAGACCCAGTACTTC.

The V and J genes are TRBV13 and TRBJ2-5; TRBD2 matches at 9 bases. Trimming took 4 bases from V and 3 from J; bases not matched to a gene: 12. There are 17 residues in the CDR3. Germline lookup yields CDR1 PRHDT and CDR2 FYEKMQ (reference sequence). CDR3 nucleotides: TGTGCCAGCAGCTCCCTCGCCGCTAGCGGGATGAAAGAGACCCAGTACTTC. This translates into CASSSLAASGMKETQYF.

The chain combines TRBV27 with TRBJ2-1; 7 nucleotides align to TRBD2. The CDR3 totals 15 residues. The junction had 8 bases not matched to a gene; V was cut back by 8 bases and J by 1 base. Germline V gene lookup returns CDR1 MNHEY and CDR2 SMNVEV (reference sequence). CDR3 bases: TGTGCCAGCGGAGCGGGAAGGGGTTCCTACAATGAGCAGTTCTTC. Its protein is CASGAGRGSYNEQFF.

The CDR3 nucleotides read TGTGCCAGCAGCTTAGATTCCGGGATTAACTATGGCTACACCTTC. Its translation: CASSLDSGINYGYTF. The chain recombines TRBV11-1 with TRBJ1-2; D ambiguous. V lost 1 base and J 1 base, leaving 10 bases between the germline ends. Germline CDR1 and CDR2: SGHAT and FQDESV (reference sequence). The CDR3 runs to 15 residues. Looking up the rest from reference TRBV11-1 and TRBJ1-2 gives the full variable domain: EAEVAQSPRYKITEKSQAVAFWCDPISGHATLYWYRQILGQGPELLVQFQDESVVDDSQLPKDRFSAERLKGVDSTLKIQPAELGDSAMYLCASSLDSGINYGYTFGSGTRLTVV.

The chain has TRBV28 and TRBJ1-1; TRBD1 agrees at 9 bases. J gave up 8 bases and V 2 bases, and 3 bases lay outside the gene matches. The CDR3 totals 13 residues. Germline CDR1 reads MDHEN; CDR2 reads SYDVKM. The CDR3 spells CASSLTGTGEAFF. CDR3 DNA sequence: TGTGCCAGCAGTTTAACCGGGACAGGGGAAGCTTTCTTT.

CDR3 loop: CASSLEAGGGELFF. The DNA for the CDR3 is TGTGCCAGCAGCTTAGAAGCGGGAGGAGGGGAGCTGTTTTTT. The rearrangement uses TRBV7-2 and TRBJ2-2; 9 bases match TRBD2. The trim removed 1 base at V and 8 bases at J, leaving 2 bases unmatched. The CDR3 has 14 residues. Germline V lookup: CDR1 SGHTA, CDR2 FQGNSA.

CDR3 protein: CASSKGQGAYEQYF. In nucleotides, the CDR3 is TGTGCCAGCAGTAAGGGACAGGGGGCCTACGAGCAGTACTTC. The chain recombines TRBV6-6 with TRBJ2-7; TRBD1 matches at 11 bases. Trimming cost V 5 bases and J 2 bases; bases outside gene matches: 2. The CDR3 runs to 14 residues. The germline V gene encodes CDR1 MNHNY and CDR2 SVGAGI (reference sequence).

The genes are TRBV4-2 and TRBJ2-7; no reliable D call. CDR3 length equals 13 residues. V lost 4 bases and J 5 bases, leaving 12 bases between the germline ends. CDR1 and CDR2 from the germline V gene are LGHNA and YNFKEQ. CDR3 sequence: CASSPTPRNEQYF. CDR3 coding DNA: TGTGCCAGCAGCCCGACCCCCCGGAACGAGCAGTACTTC.